Below are 19 T cell receptor beta chains sequenced from a single sample in a study of early T cells in non-severe SARS-CoV-2 infection. TCRdb re-derived calls from the 5' RACE reads in MiXCR, one entry per CDR3 protein. The table has roughly 50,000 distinct CDR3 sequences, roughly 5.9% seen once. The sample taken for sequencing was whole blood. These receptors were collected from an adult who was a healthcare worker with PCR-confirmed SARS-CoV-2 infection or an uninfected control (not recorded which).

This clonotype was picked up many times. The V gene is TRBV12-3 or TRBV12-4, the J gene TRBJ2-7; the match to TRBD2 covers 7 bases. V shed 6 bases and J 4 bases; nucleotides not matched to a gene: 6. The CDR3 has 13 residues. CDR3 bases: TGTGCCAGCAGGGGGGGAGGGCAGTACGAGCAGTACTTC. It specifies CASRGGGQYEQYF.

This clonotype was found many times. The chain recombines TRBV7-2 with TRBJ2-5; the match to TRBD2 covers 11 bases. The CDR3 covers 15 residues. Germline CDR1 reads SGHTA; CDR2 reads FQGNSA. Trimming cost V 5 bases and J 7 bases; bases outside gene matches: 9. Written as DNA, the CDR3 is TGTGCCAGCAGCGCCGGGACTAGCGGTGCGGGGACCCAGTACTTC. Residues: CASSAGTSGAGTQYF.

This clonotype was recorded at least ten times. The chain employs TRBV3-1 and TRBJ2-1, with D possibly matching TRBD1 (6 bases). Germline CDR1 reads LGHDT; CDR2 reads YNNKEL (reference sequence). The V end lost 1 base, the J end lost 1 base, and 11 bases lay between the germline ends. The CDR3 sequence is 16 residues long. The chain's CDR3 is CASSQAGTRSYNEQFF. The CDR3 bases are TGTGCCAGCAGCCAAGCCGGGACAAGATCCTACAATGAGCAGTTCTTC.

The V call is TRBV7-9, the J call TRBJ2-7, with 12 bases fitting TRBD1. This CDR3 contains 15 residues. J was trimmed by 7 bases and V by 5 bases; bases with no gene match: 9. Germline V gives CDR1 SEHNR, CDR2 FQNEAQ (reference sequence). Here the CDR3 reads CASSGTRDRGREQYF. As DNA, the CDR3 is TGTGCCAGCAGCGGCACCCGGGACAGGGGGCGGGAGCAGTACTTC. The variable domain in full, completed from reference TRBV7-9 and TRBJ2-7, reads DTGVSQNPRHKITKRGQNVTFRCDPISEHNRLYWYRQTLGQGPEFLTYFQNEAQLEKSRLLSDRFSAERPKGSFSTLEIQRTEQGDSAMYLCASSGTRDRGREQYFGPGTRLTVT.

This clonotype has just a few counts. The chain has TRBV7-9 and TRBJ2-7; D is ambiguous. Germline-derived CDR1 and CDR2 are SEHNR and FQNEAQ (reference sequence). The CDR3 contains 14 residues. V lost 2 bases, J lost 2 bases, and 10 bases lay in between. The CDR3 DNA reads TGTGCCAGCAGCTTATCGCTGGTTCCCTACGAGCAGTACTTC. Translating gives CASSLSLVPYEQYF.

In its sample, this clonotype was seen many times. This chain links TRBV10-2 with TRBJ2-3; TRBD2 matches 9 bases. Germline CDR1 WSHSY, CDR2 SAAADI. This CDR3 is 15 amino acids long. The V segment lost 8 bases and the J segment 6 bases; nucleotides outside the gene matches: 12. In DNA, the CDR3 is TGCGCCAGCTACCTGGTAGCGGGAGAGACGGATACGCAGTATTTT. It encodes CASYLVAGETDTQYF.

This clonotype has ten or more counts. J is TRBJ1-5 and V is TRBV6-5; 9 bases map to TRBD1. The V segment lost 6 bases and the J segment 2 bases; nucleotides outside the gene matches: 8. This CDR3 has 16 amino acids. The germline V gene encodes CDR1 MNHEY and CDR2 SVGAGI. As DNA, the CDR3 is TGTGCCAGCAGCCTACAGGGGGCAAGGGGCAATCAGCCCCAGCATTTT. This codes for CASSLQGARGNQPQHF.

This clonotype was detected many times. The chain links TRBV19 to TRBJ2-3, with 7 bases matching TRBD1. CDR3 length: 15 residues. V was pared by 2 bases and J by 9 bases, with 11 bases of the junction left unmatched. Germline V gene lookup returns CDR1 LNHDA and CDR2 SQIVND (reference sequence). CDR3 bases: TGTGCCAGTAGTATAAGTGGACAGGCTCAGGCAACGCAGTATTTT. Its translation: CASSISGQAQATQYF.

This clonotype was observed at least ten times. The chain links TRBV12-3 or TRBV12-4 to TRBJ1-5; perhaps TRBD1 as D (6 bases). Trimming pared 6 bases from V and 7 bases from J, leaving 16 bases between. CDR3 size: 14 residues. The chain's CDR3 is CASSSQGLGQPQHF. DNA of the CDR3: TGTGCCAGCAGCTCTCAGGGGCTCGGGCAGCCCCAGCATTTT.

This clonotype was seen ten or more times. V and J are TRBV12-3 or TRBV12-4 and TRBJ1-4; D ambiguous. CDR3 size: 14 residues. Trimming took off 0 bases at V and 7 bases at J, with 9 bases between the two ends. The CDR3 nucleotides are TGTGCCAGCAGTTTAGCTGGGATTGCTGAAAAACTGTTTTTT. It translates to CASSLAGIAEKLFF.

The CDR3 region has the DNA TGTGCCAGCAGCTTAGATCAGCATGAGACCCAGTACTTC. Amino acids: CASSLDQHETQYF. The chain links TRBV11-2 to TRBJ2-5; D is undetermined. Germline V lookup: CDR1 SGHAT, CDR2 FQNNGV. Trimming cost V 0 bases and J 5 bases, with 7 bases left between them. The length of the CDR3 is 13 residues. Together with reference TRBV11-2 and TRBJ2-5, the CDR3 gives the full variable domain: EAGVAQSPRYKIIEKRQSVAFWCNPISGHATLYWYQQILGQGPKLLIQFQNNGVVDDSQLPKDRFSAERLKGVDSTLKIQPAKLEDSAVYLCASSLDQHETQYFGPGTRLLVL.

Points on this clonotype: A much larger clone sits a single nucleotide away, making a read error possible. The chain uses TRBV6-5 and TRBJ1-6; TRBD1 might be the D (6 bases). This CDR3 contains 18 residues. V was trimmed by 0 bases and J by 0 bases, leaving 12 bases between them. The V gene's germline CDR1 is MNHEY and CDR2 SVGAGI. For the CDR3, the DNA is TGTGCCAGCAGTTACTCCGGACAGAGGAGCTCCTATAATTCACCCCTCCACTTT. This encodes CASSYSGQRSSYNSPLHF.

This chain uses TRBV11-2 with TRBJ2-3, with 9 bases aligning to TRBD1. The CDR3 is 13 amino acids. After removal of 5 bases from V and 8 bases from J, the junction contained 5 bases not matched to a gene. Germline loops: CDR1 SGHAT, CDR2 FQNNGV. CDR3: CASSHRTGVTQYF. The DNA of the CDR3 is TGTGCCAGCAGCCATAGGACAGGGGTTACGCAGTATTTT.

The genes are TRBV19 and TRBJ2-7, with 7 bases fitting TRBD1. There are 14 residues in the CDR3. Germline CDR1 is LNHDA and CDR2 is SQIVND (reference sequence). After removal of 5 bases from V and 0 bases from J, the junction contained 4 bases not matched to a gene. CDR3 protein: CASSPDRASYEQYF. The CDR3 DNA reads as TGTGCCAGTAGTCCCGACAGGGCCTCCTACGAGCAGTACTTC. Combining the CDR3 with reference TRBV19 and TRBJ2-7 gives the whole variable domain DGGITQSPKYLFRKEGQNVTLSCEQNLNHDAMYWYRQDPGQGLRLIYYSQIVNDFQKGDIAEGYSVSREKKESFPLTVTSAQKNPTAFYLCASSPDRASYEQYFGPGTRLTVT.

This clonotype was observed at least ten times. The chain has TRBV11-3 and TRBJ2-1; TRBD2 might be the D (5 bases). Looked up from germline, CDR1 is SGHNT and CDR2 is YENEEA. The CDR3 sequence is 16 residues long. Between the trimmed V and J ends, which lost 4 bases and 0 bases, there was a span of 13 bases. CDR3 DNA sequence: TGTGCCAGCAGCTCCGGACTGGAGAGCTCCTACAATGAGCAGTTCTTC. Translation gives CASSSGLESSYNEQFF.

This clonotype was found many times. The rearrangement links TRBV7-8 to TRBJ1-1; D uncertain. Germline V gene data show CDR1 as SGHVS and CDR2 as FQNEAQ. The CDR3 has 12 amino acids. Trimming left V 5 bases short and J 8 bases short, with 12 bases between. Here the CDR3 reads CASSLPFREAFF. CDR3 bases: TGTGCCAGCAGCCTCCCATTTAGGGAAGCTTTCTTT.

This clonotype was seen more than once but under ten times. The CDR3 loop reads CASSQGRGTGRNSPLHF. In DNA form, the CDR3 reads TGCGCCAGCAGCCAAGGAAGGGGGACAGGTCGGAATTCACCCCTCCACTTT. The V call is TRBV4-1, the J call TRBJ1-6; 8 bases line up with TRBD1. The germline gives CDR1 MGHRA, CDR2 YSYEKL. The CDR3 has 17 amino acids. V was clipped by 1 base and J by 7 bases; unmatched bases: 9.

This clonotype was seen ten or more times. This chain joins TRBV20-1 and TRBJ2-5, with D tentatively TRBD2 (5 bases). V was clipped by 1 base and J by 5 bases, with 8 bases between them. In germline, CDR1 is DFQATT, CDR2 SNEGSKA (reference sequence). This CDR3 has 12 residues. CDR3: CSARAQRETQYF. CDR3 nucleotide sequence: TGCAGTGCTAGAGCTCAGCGGGAGACCCAGTACTTC.

Many counts were recorded for this clonotype. V is TRBV12-3 or TRBV12-4 and J is TRBJ2-1; possibly TRBD1 for D (7 bases). The CDR3 is 17 amino acids. With 10 bases removed from V and 8 bases from J, the gap between germline ends came to 30 bases. CDR3 residues: CATLLLAGGSKGDEQFF. The CDR3, as DNA: TGTGCCACCTTGTTACTAGCAGGGGGTTCTAAGGGAGATGAGCAGTTCTTC.